This T cell receptor beta chain was profiled in a study of blood T cells in healthy people across ages (dated by TCRdb to the mid-2010s). Background for the entire study: In model experiments, roughly one uniquely barcoded TCR beta cDNA molecule per two T cells was captured by template switching. The study measured age-related changes in TCR beta repertoire diversity using deep sequencing normalized with unique cDNA molecular identifiers. The donors were divided into four age groups: young (average around 15 years), middle-aged (about 40), aged (roughly 60) and long-lived (about 90). To avoid experimental bias, donors of different ages were distributed randomly across sequencing lanes. For two donors (one aged 18 to 29 and one aged 80 or older), the study analyzed two additional independent replicas of 1 million unique cDNA reads from the same blood draw. Broader findings and caveats from the paper: Because the CMV infection status of the donors was unknown, age-related changes in expanded clonotypes may potentially have been confounded. As age increased, observed TCR beta diversity per million T cells dropped in a roughly linear way, and a significant reduction was already evident by age 40. Estimates of total diversity based on one million sequenced T cells were regarded as lower bounds and as underestimates. Because profiling used bulk unsorted PBMCs, naive and antigen-experienced compartments could not be compared conclusively. There was a strong correlation between observed TCR beta diversity and the percentage of naive T cells measured by flow cytometry. Compared with the aged group, more naive CD4+ T cells, fewer expanded clones and increased TCR diversity were shown by the long-lived group, suggesting age selection.

The method behind the library was 5' RACE. The sequencer listed for this sample is Illumina HiSeq 2500. A second PCR of about 7 to 12 cycles was run with a J-beta primer mix and a sample-barcoded 5' primer. A template-switch 5' adaptor carrying 12 random nucleotides introduced a unique molecular identifier onto each TCR beta cDNA molecule. Each sample yielded at least 2.5 million CDR3-containing paired-end reads. The Mint cDNA synthesis kit, primed by a TRBC-specific oligonucleotide, was used to synthesize first-strand cDNA from all RNA. Following uracil-DNA glycosylase treatment, all cDNA underwent a first 18-cycle PCR with the universal primers M1SS and BC2_uni_R. In the paper's pipeline: For normalization, 1 million high-quality reads were randomly selected from each sample, with every read carrying a distinct molecular identifier. Reads sharing molecular identifiers were discarded rather than binned into consensus sequences. CDR3 identification, clonotype clustering and error correction used MiTCR with a Q25 quality threshold and the strictest error-elimination algorithm. Lower-bound total TCR beta diversity was estimated with a nonparametric unseen species model using Euler transformation. The raw public data were reprocessed by TCRdb itself: fastp quality trimming at Q25, MiXCR clonotype calling, in-frame beta chains only. Rows with one shared CDR3 protein collapse into an entry with the most common genes and DNA. None of the V and J calls come from the authors' own analysis; TCRdb made them. The sample table holds 650,000 to 1,000,000 distinct CDR3 sequences, of which about 36% were seen once. Approximately 13% of the sample goes to the ten largest clones.

This clonotype was seen more than once but under ten times. Its recognized antigen is unknown. No quality values exist for individual bases; no much larger clone is one base distant. The CDR3 measures 13 amino acids from cysteine to phenylalanine. The only DNA kept is the CDR3, 39 bases in frame from the first base. V and J lose 5 bases and 9 bases, and a span of 14 bases separates them. The donors were about 40 Caucasian individuals from Russia, aged roughly 6 to 100 years, who were systemically healthy. About 10 milliliters of peripheral blood were collected from each donor into EDTA-treated Vacutainer tubes. Ficoll-Paque density-gradient centrifugation was used to isolate PBMCs, with at least 6.5 million per sample. Trizol reagent was used to extract total RNA from PBMCs, with at least 5.5 micrograms per sample. The percentages of naive CD45RAhigh/CD27high T cells were determined by flow cytometry on a PBMC aliquot from every donor.

This TCR was recovered from a man between 18 and 29 years old in good health. The rearrangement joined TRBV12-3 or TRBV12-4 to TRBJ2-1; the D gene could be either TRBD1 or TRBD2, each agreeing at 6 bases. Material for sequencing was blood. This receptor has the CDR3 CASSPPGAGEQFF. The nucleotide sequence reads TGTGCCAGCAGTCCTCCGGGGGCCGGTGAGCAGTTCTTC.